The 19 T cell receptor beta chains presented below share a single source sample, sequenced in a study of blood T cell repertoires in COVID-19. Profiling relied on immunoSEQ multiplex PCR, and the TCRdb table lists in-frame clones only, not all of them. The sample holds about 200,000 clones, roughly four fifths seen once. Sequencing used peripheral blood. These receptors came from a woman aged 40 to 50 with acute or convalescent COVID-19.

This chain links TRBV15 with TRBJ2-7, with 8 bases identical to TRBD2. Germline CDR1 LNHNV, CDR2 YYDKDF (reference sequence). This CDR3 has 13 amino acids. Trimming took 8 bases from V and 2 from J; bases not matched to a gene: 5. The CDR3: CATSAGGTYEQYF. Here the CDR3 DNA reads TGTGCCACCTCGGCGGGGGGAACCTACGAGCAGTACTTC.

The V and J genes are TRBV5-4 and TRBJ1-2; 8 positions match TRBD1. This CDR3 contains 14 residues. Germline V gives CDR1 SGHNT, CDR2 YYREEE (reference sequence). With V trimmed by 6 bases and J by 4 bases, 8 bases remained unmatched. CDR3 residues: CASTRQGRRYGYTF. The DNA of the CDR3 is TGTGCCAGCACCAGACAGGGGCGCCGCTATGGCTACACCTTC.

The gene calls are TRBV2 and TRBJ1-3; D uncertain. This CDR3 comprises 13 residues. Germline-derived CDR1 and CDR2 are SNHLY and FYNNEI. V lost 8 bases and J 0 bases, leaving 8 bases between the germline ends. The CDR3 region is CASGRFSGNTIYF. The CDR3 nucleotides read TGTGCCAGCGGCCGATTCTCTGGAAACACCATATATTTT.

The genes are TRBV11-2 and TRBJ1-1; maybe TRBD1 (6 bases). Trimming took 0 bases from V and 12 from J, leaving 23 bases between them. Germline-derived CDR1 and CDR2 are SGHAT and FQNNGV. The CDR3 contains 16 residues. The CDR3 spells CASSLDPNIGGKRSFF. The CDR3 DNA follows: TGTGCCAGCAGCTTAGATCCCAACATAGGGGGTAAGAGGTCTTTCTTT.

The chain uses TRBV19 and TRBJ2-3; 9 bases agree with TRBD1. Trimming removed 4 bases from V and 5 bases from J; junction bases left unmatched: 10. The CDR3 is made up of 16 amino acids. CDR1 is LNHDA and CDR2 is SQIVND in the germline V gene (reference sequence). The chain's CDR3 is CASSTVDRGNRDTQYF. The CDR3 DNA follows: TGTGCCAGTAGTACCGTTGACAGGGGGAATAGAGATACGCAGTATTTT.

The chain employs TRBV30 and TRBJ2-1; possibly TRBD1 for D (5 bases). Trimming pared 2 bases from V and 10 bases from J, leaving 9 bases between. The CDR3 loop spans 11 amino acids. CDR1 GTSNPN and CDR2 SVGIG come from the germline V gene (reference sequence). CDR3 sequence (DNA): TGTGCCTGGAGTTCTCCAGGGGAGCAGTTCTTC. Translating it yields CAWSSPGEQFF.

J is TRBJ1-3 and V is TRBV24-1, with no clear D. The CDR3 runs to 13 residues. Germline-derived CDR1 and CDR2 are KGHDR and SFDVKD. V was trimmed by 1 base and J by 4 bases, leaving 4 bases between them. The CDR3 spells CATSDFSGNTIYF. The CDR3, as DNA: TGTGCCACCAGTGATTTCTCGGGAAACACCATATATTTT.

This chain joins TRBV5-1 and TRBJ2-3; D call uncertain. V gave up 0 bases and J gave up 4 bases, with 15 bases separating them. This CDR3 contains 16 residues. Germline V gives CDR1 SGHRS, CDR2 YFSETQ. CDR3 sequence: CASSLASHGVADTQYF. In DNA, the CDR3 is TGCGCCAGCAGCTTGGCCTCGCATGGAGTCGCAGATACGCAGTATTTT.

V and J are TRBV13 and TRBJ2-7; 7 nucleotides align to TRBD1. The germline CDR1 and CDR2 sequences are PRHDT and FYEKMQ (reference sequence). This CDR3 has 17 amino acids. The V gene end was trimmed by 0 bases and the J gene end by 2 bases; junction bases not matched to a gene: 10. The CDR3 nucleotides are TGTGCCAGCAGCTTAGGTCCTGGGACAGACTTCACCTACGAGCAGTACTTC. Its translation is CASSLGPGTDFTYEQYF.

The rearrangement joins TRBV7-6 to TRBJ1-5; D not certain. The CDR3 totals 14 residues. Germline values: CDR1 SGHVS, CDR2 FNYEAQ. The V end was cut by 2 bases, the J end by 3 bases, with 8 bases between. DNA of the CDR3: TGTGCCAGCAGCTTATATGTAGACAATCAGCCCCAGCATTTT. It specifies CASSLYVDNQPQHF.

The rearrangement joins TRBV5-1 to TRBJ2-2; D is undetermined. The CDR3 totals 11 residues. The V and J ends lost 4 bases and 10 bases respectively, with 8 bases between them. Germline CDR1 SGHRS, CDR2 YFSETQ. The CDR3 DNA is TGCGCCAGCAGCCCCCAGTCGGAGCTGTTTTTT. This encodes CASSPQSELFF. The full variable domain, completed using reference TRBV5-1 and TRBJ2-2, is KAGVTQTPRYLIKTRGQQVTLSCSPISGHRSVSWYQQTPGQGLQFLFEYFSETQRNKGNFPGRFSGRQFSNSRSEMNVSTLELGDSALYLCASSPQSELFFGEGSRLTVL.

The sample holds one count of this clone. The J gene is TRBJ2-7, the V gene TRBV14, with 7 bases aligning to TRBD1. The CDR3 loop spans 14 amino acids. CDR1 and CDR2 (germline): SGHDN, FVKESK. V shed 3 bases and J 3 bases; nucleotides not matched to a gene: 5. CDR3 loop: CASSHMGQIYEQYF. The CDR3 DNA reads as TGTGCCAGCAGCCACATGGGACAGATCTACGAGCAGTACTTC.

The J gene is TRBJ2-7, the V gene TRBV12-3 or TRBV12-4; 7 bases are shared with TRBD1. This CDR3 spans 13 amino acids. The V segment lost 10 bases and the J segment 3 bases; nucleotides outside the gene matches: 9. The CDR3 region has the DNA TGTGCCACCGGGACAGAGCCTTTCTACGAGCAGTACTTC. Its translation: CATGTEPFYEQYF.

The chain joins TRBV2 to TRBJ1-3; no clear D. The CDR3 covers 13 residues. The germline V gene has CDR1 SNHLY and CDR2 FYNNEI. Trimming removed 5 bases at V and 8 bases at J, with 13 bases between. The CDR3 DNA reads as TGTGCCAGCAGTCCCGGTTACTCGGACACCATATATTTT. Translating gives CASSPGYSDTIYF.

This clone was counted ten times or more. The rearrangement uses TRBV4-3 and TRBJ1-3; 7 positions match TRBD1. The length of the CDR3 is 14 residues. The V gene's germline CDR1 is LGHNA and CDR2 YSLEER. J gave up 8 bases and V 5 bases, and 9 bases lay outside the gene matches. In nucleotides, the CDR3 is TGCGCCAGCAGCTACTACAGGGGTACGGACACCATATATTTT. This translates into CASSYYRGTDTIYF.

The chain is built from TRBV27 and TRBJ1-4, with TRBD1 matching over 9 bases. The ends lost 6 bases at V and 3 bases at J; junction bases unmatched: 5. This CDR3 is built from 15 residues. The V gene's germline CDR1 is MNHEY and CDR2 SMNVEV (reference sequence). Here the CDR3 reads CASRTGGKANEKLFF. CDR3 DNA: TGTGCCAGCAGGACAGGGGGTAAAGCTAATGAAAAACTGTTTTTT.

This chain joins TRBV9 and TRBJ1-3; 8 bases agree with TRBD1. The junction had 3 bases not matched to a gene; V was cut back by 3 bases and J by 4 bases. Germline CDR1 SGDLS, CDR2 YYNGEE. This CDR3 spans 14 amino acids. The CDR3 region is CASSATGDGNTIYF. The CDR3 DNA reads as TGTGCCAGCAGCGCGACAGGGGACGGAAACACCATATATTTT.

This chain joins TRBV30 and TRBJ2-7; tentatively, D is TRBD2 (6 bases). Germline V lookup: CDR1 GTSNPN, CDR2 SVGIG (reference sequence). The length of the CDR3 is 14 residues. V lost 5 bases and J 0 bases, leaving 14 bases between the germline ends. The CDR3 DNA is TGTGCCTGGGGCCAGGGAGGCAGCTCCTACGAGCAGTACTTC. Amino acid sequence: CAWGQGGSSYEQYF.

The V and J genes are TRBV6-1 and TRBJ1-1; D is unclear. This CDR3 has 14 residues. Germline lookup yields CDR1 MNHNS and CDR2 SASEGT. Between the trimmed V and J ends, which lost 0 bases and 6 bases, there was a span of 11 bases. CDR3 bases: TGTGCCAGCAGTGAAGCAAAACTTTTCGCTGAAGCTTTCTTT. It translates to CASSEAKLFAEAFF.